The 29 T cell receptor beta chains below come from one sample, sequenced in a study of T cells after yellow fever vaccination. TCRdb re-derived calls from the 5' RACE reads in MiXCR, one entry per CDR3 protein. There are about 260,000 distinct CDR3 sequences in the sample; 10% to 15% occur only once, and about 0.54% lies in the top ten. Sequencing used CD4+ T cells sorted from PBMCs, obtained 45 days after the yellow fever booster vaccination. The origin of the receptors is a man aged 25-40 years who received the YFV17D yellow fever vaccine.

This clonotype appeared a few times. The chain uses TRBV20-1 and TRBJ1-5; D might be TRBD1 (6 bases). The V and J ends lost 5 bases and 4 bases respectively, with 9 bases between them. Germline assignment: CDR1 DFQATT and CDR2 SNEGSKA (reference sequence). The CDR3 loop spans 12 amino acids. CDR3 coding DNA: TGCAGTGCTTCGGACAGTAATCAGCCCCAGCATTTT. It specifies CSASDSNQPQHF.

This clonotype was found a few times. The genes are TRBV12-3 or TRBV12-4 and TRBJ2-5, with D uncertain. V dropped 5 bases and J dropped 1 base, with 5 bases sitting between them. The CDR3 spans 12 residues. As DNA, the CDR3 is TGTGCCAGCAGTACCGCCCAAGAGACCCAGTACTTC. It translates to CASSTAQETQYF.

This clonotype has only a few counts. The chain couples TRBV5-1 to TRBJ1-1; 9 bases fit TRBD1. The CDR3 loop spans 14 amino acids. Trimming cost V 5 bases and J 8 bases; bases outside gene matches: 10. Germline V gives CDR1 SGHRS, CDR2 YFSETQ. The CDR3 nucleotides read TGCGCCAGCAGAATGGGACAGGGAGAAGAGGAAGCTTTCTTT. Translation gives CASRMGQGEEEAFF.

V and J are TRBV20-1 and TRBJ2-7; TRBD2 aligns across 15 bases. CDR3 size: 15 residues. The V gene end was trimmed by 3 bases and the J gene end by 0 bases; junction bases not matched to a gene: 0. The germline CDR1 and CDR2 sequences are DFQATT and SNEGSKA (reference sequence). CDR3 nucleotide sequence: TGCAGTGCTAGGGGACTAGCGGGAGGCTCCTACGAGCAGTACTTC. The encoded protein is CSARGLAGGSYEQYF.

J is TRBJ2-7 and V is TRBV14, with TRBD1 identical over 9 bases. This CDR3 comprises 12 residues. The trim removed 8 bases at V and 6 bases at J, leaving 5 bases unmatched. Germline CDR1 is SGHDN and CDR2 is FVKESK. The CDR3 protein is CASWDRDGEQYF. CDR3 coding DNA: TGTGCCAGCTGGGACAGGGATGGCGAGCAGTACTTC.

This clonotype was picked up a small number of times. Written as DNA, the CDR3 is TGTGCCAGCAGCGTAGTCCCTCACCTCCGTGACACTGAAGCTTTCTTT. This encodes CASSVVPHLRDTEAFF. V usage is TRBV9 and J usage is TRBJ1-1; D not resolved. CDR1 is SGDLS and CDR2 is YYNGEE in the germline V gene. V was shortened by 0 bases and J by 3 bases, with 15 bases between the two germline ends. The CDR3 is 16 residues long.

The chain carries TRBV5-1 and TRBJ1-1, with D unresolved. Germline CDR1 reads SGHRS; CDR2 reads YFSETQ. The CDR3 covers 13 residues. Trimming shortened V by 1 base and J by 4 bases, and 8 bases separated the two germline ends. CDR3 DNA sequence: TGCGCCAGCAGCTTGAATGACGCCACTGAAGCTTTCTTT. This encodes CASSLNDATEAFF.

This chain uses TRBV29-1 with TRBJ2-1; 12 nucleotides match TRBD2. Germline CDR1 reads SQVTM; CDR2 reads ANQGSEA. The J segment lost 8 bases and the V segment lost 5 bases, leaving 4 bases of the junction unmatched. The CDR3 runs 13 residues. For the CDR3, the DNA is TGCAGCGTTTCGACTAGCGGGAGCTATGAGCAGTTCTTC. Encoded protein: CSVSTSGSYEQFF.

This clonotype occurred many times. The J gene is TRBJ1-5, the V gene TRBV29-1, with 7 nucleotides matching TRBD1. V lost 1 base, J lost 7 bases, and 7 bases stayed unmatched. The CDR3 contains 14 residues. Germline CDR1 is SQVTM and CDR2 is ANQGSEA. The CDR3 DNA sequence: TGCAGCGTTGAAGTGTCAGGAGGGGGCCAGCCCCAGCATTTT. Translated: CSVEVSGGGQPQHF.

A note on this clonotype: An end of the junction does not agree with germline; a read error may underlie this. The V and J genes are TRBV7-7 and TRBJ1-5, with D hard to call. This CDR3 is 13 amino acids long. The germline gives CDR1 SSHAT, CDR2 FNYEAQ (reference sequence). DNA of the CDR3: TGTGCTAGCAGCTTAGGACGAGGGAAGCCCCAGCATTTT. Its protein is CASSLGRGKPQHF.

This clonotype was counted between two and nine times. The CDR3 spells CASSQVAALEQFF. CDR3 coding DNA: TGTGCCAGCAGCCAAGTTGCGGCTCTTGAGCAGTTCTTC. The chain carries TRBV3-1 and TRBJ2-1; D is unresolved. V was clipped by 1 base and J by 9 bases, with 10 bases between them. There are 13 residues in the CDR3. Germline values: CDR1 LGHDT, CDR2 YNNKEL (reference sequence).

This clonotype was picked up a small number of times. The chain employs TRBV6-2 or TRBV6-3 and TRBJ2-1; TRBD2 aligns across 11 bases. Germline CDR1 and CDR2: MNHEY and SVGEGT. Trimming at V came to 0 bases and at J to 5 bases, leaving 3 bases not matched to a gene. This CDR3 spans 16 amino acids. This CDR3 is CASSYSGLAADNEQFF. Here the CDR3 DNA reads TGTGCCAGCAGTTACTCGGGACTAGCGGCAGACAATGAGCAGTTCTTC.

The rearrangement links TRBV6-2 or TRBV6-3 to TRBJ1-5; 7 bases map to TRBD1. The germline V gene encodes CDR1 MNHEY and CDR2 SVGEGT. The CDR3 has 15 amino acids. The trim removed 2 bases at V and 4 bases at J, leaving 5 bases unmatched. The CDR3 DNA reads as TGTGCCAGCAGTTACGGCAGGGGGTTTAATCAGCCCCAGCATTTT. This codes for CASSYGRGFNQPQHF.

As to this clonotype: Since a much larger clone is just one base distant, this may be a read error. The chain combines TRBV20-1 with TRBJ2-1, with TRBD2 as a possible D gene (7 bases). The V gene's germline CDR1 is DFQATT and CDR2 SNEGSKA (reference sequence). The CDR3 is 16 amino acids. The CDR3 DNA is TGCTGTGCTAGAGATAGCGGAGGGGGGGAGAACAATGAGCAGTTCTTC. Protein product: CCARDSGGGENNEQFF.

This chain links TRBV5-1 with TRBJ2-5; weak D call: TRBD2 (5 bases). The CDR3 spans 17 residues. Trimming removed 1 base at V and 1 base at J, with 17 bases between. Germline CDR1 and CDR2: SGHRS and YFSETQ. This chain's CDR3 is CASSLRTGKTSQETQYF. The CDR3 DNA reads as TGCGCCAGCAGCTTGAGGACCGGGAAAACCTCCCAAGAGACCCAGTACTTC.

This clonotype was observed a handful of times. This chain links TRBV6-5 with TRBJ1-6; 7 nucleotides align to TRBD1. Germline CDR1 is MNHEY and CDR2 is SVGAGI. V gave up 6 bases and J gave up 10 bases; unmatched junction bases: 3. CDR3 size: 12 residues. The CDR3 DNA reads TGTGCCAGCAGGGGACAGCGCTCACCCCTCCACTTT. Translating it yields CASRGQRSPLHF.

This clonotype was detected only a few times. V usage is TRBV19 and J usage is TRBJ2-3; TRBD2 matches at 7 bases. The CDR3 has 14 residues. Germline V lookup: CDR1 LNHDA, CDR2 SQIVND (reference sequence). With V trimmed by 5 bases and J by 3 bases, 5 bases remained unmatched. The CDR3 coding sequence is TGTGCCAGTAGTGTAACTAGCGAAACAGATACGCAGTATTTT. Protein product: CASSVTSETDTQYF.

This clonotype was picked up a small number of times. The chain couples TRBV12-3 or TRBV12-4 to TRBJ2-2; possibly TRBD1 for D (5 bases). This CDR3 region has 13 residues. V lost 6 bases, J lost 7 bases, and 12 bases lay in between. CDR3 coding DNA: TGTGCCAGCAGCCAACAGGCTAGCGGGGAGCTGTTTTTT. Translating it yields CASSQQASGELFF.

The chain recombines TRBV18 with TRBJ2-7, with D tentatively TRBD1 or TRBD2 (5 bases each). Germline V lookup: CDR1 KGHSH, CDR2 LQKENI. This CDR3 is 13 amino acids long. With 0 bases removed from V and 4 bases from J, the gap between germline ends came to 7 bases. CDR3 nucleotide sequence: TGTGCCAGCTCACCACCGGGGGAATACGAGCAGTACTTC. This sequence encodes CASSPPGEYEQYF. Filled out from reference TRBV18 and TRBJ2-7, the complete variable domain reads NAGVMQNPRHLVRRRGQEARLRCSPMKGHSHVYWYRQLPEEGLKFMVYLQKENIIDESGMPKERFSAEFPKEGPSILRIQQVVRGDSAAYFCASSPPGEYEQYFGPGTRLTVT.

This clonotype occurred a few times. The chain is built from TRBV7-9 and TRBJ1-2; 8 positions agree with TRBD1. V shed 0 bases, J shed 7 bases, and the junction held 4 bases outside the gene matches. There are 14 residues in the CDR3. CDR1 is SEHNR, CDR2 FQNEAQ, per germline (reference sequence). CDR3 DNA sequence: TGTGCCAGCAGCTTAGCAGGACAGGGTGGTGGCTACACCTTC. This translates into CASSLAGQGGGYTF.

This clonotype showed up just a few times. This chain links TRBV20-1 with TRBJ2-1; 14 positions match TRBD2. There are 15 residues in the CDR3. CDR1 is DFQATT and CDR2 is SNEGSKA in the germline V gene (reference sequence). V lost 0 bases, J lost 9 bases, and 4 bases stayed unmatched. CDR3 sequence (DNA): TGCAGTGCTAGAGACGGACTAGCGGGAGGTTTTGAGCAGTTCTTC. Its protein product is CSARDGLAGGFEQFF.

This clonotype was seen a few times. This chain connects TRBV6-1 to TRBJ2-3; tentatively, D is TRBD2 (5 bases). Trimming pared 6 bases from V and 4 bases from J, leaving 20 bases between. The CDR3 sequence is 16 residues long. From germline, CDR1 is MNHNS and CDR2 SASEGT. The CDR3 is CASRPGVEVSPDTQYF. CDR3 in DNA: TGTGCCAGCAGACCCGGGGTCGAGGTTTCCCCAGATACGCAGTATTTT.

This clonotype was detected only a few times. V usage is TRBV4-3 and J usage is TRBJ2-1; D remains ambiguous. Germline V gene lookup returns CDR1 LGHNA and CDR2 YSLEER. The germline V and J ends were trimmed by 2 bases and 2 bases, with 13 bases remaining between them. The CDR3 consists of 16 residues. The CDR3 reads CASSQSDTRPYNEQFF. CDR3 DNA: TGCGCCAGCAGCCAATCCGACACGCGACCCTACAATGAGCAGTTCTTC.

This clonotype was counted between two and nine times. The rearrangement uses TRBV25-1 and TRBJ1-4, with D unresolved. The CDR3 is 13 amino acids. Per the germline V gene, CDR1 is MGHDK and CDR2 is SYGVNS. V was cut by 3 bases and J by 13 bases, with 15 bases left in between. As DNA, the CDR3 is TGTGCCAGCAGTGAGCCAGGTCGTAGGAGACTGTTTTTT. Protein: CASSEPGRRRLFF.

This chain connects TRBV20-1 to TRBJ2-7; 8 bases agree with TRBD2. This CDR3 is 14 amino acids long. CDR1 is DFQATT and CDR2 is SNEGSKA in the germline V gene (reference sequence). The junction had 12 bases not matched to a gene; V was cut back by 6 bases and J by 5 bases. CDR3 amino acids: CSAHPPGGRNEQYF. CDR3 nucleotides: TGCAGTGCCCATCCTCCGGGCGGGAGGAACGAGCAGTACTTC.

The V gene is TRBV29-1, the J gene TRBJ2-7, with TRBD2 identical over 10 bases. The CDR3 contains 17 residues. The V segment lost 6 bases and the J segment 0 bases; nucleotides outside the gene matches: 14. The germline CDR1 and CDR2 sequences are SQVTM and ANQGSEA. CDR3 coding DNA: TGCAGCGTACAAGGTGGGGGGACTAGCGCCCGCTCCTACGAGCAGTACTTC. Encoded protein: CSVQGGGTSARSYEQYF.

This clonotype was seen only a few times. The chain joins TRBV7-2 to TRBJ2-1, with D unresolved. V was cut by 5 bases and J by 8 bases, with 13 bases left in between. The CDR3 contains 13 residues. In germline, CDR1 is SGHTA, CDR2 FQGNSA. The DNA for the CDR3 is TGTGCCAGCAGCCCCGGAATTGAGGATGAGCAGTTCTTC. It yields the protein CASSPGIEDEQFF.

This clonotype turned up a few times. The rearrangement uses TRBV29-1 and TRBJ2-6; D tentatively fits TRBD1 or TRBD2 (5 bases each). In germline, CDR1 is SQVTM, CDR2 ANQGSEA. V lost 4 bases and J 10 bases, leaving 14 bases between the germline ends. The length of the CDR3 is 13 residues. Written as DNA, the CDR3 is TGCAGCGTTGGAGGGGCCGGCATGAACGTCCTGACTTTC. It specifies CSVGGAGMNVLTF.

This clonotype was seen at least ten times. The chain combines TRBV20-1 with TRBJ2-7; D tentatively reads TRBD1 or TRBD2 (5 bases each). The germline V gene has CDR1 DFQATT and CDR2 SNEGSKA (reference sequence). The V and J ends lost 2 bases and 3 bases respectively, with 8 bases between them. The CDR3 totals 12 residues. CDR3 amino acids: CSARRDDYEQYF. DNA of the CDR3: TGCAGTGCTAGAAGGGACGACTACGAGCAGTACTTC.